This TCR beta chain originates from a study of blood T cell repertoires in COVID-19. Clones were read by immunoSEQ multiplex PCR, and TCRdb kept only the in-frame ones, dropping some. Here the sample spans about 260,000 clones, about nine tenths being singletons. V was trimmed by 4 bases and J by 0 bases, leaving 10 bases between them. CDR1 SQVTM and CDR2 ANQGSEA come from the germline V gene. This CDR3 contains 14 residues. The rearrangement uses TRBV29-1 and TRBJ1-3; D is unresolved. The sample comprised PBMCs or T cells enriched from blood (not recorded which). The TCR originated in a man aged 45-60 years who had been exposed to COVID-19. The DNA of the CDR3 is TGCAGCGTTGTCGGGAGGAGCTCTGGAAACACCATATATTTT. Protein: CSVVGRSSGNTIYF.